The 32 T cell receptor beta chains reported below all come from one sample, sequenced in a study of identical twins. TCRdb independently ran MiXCR on the 5' RACE reads; one entry per CDR3 protein. This sample has 350,000 to 500,000 distinct CDR3 sequences, with about a fifth found just once. Sequences were obtained from naive T cells sorted from blood. The receptors were gathered from a man in his fifties or sixties in good health.

V and J are TRBV6-1 and TRBJ2-4; D gene ambiguous. The CDR3 extends over 12 amino acids. Trimming took off 6 bases at V and 5 bases at J, with 8 bases between the two ends. Germline lookup yields CDR1 MNHNS and CDR2 SASEGT. The CDR3 coding sequence is TGTGCCAGCAGGTCACATGAAAACATTCAGTACTTC. This sequence encodes CASRSHENIQYF.

This clonotype was seen more than once but under ten times. V gene TRBV10-3 combines with J gene TRBJ2-1, with 8 bases fitting TRBD1. Germline V gives CDR1 ENHRY, CDR2 SYGVKD. With 11 bases clipped from V and 6 bases from J, the junction kept 9 bases outside the gene matches. The CDR3 is 13 residues long. CDR3 sequence: CALGRGPPNEQFF. The CDR3, as DNA: TGTGCCTTAGGCAGGGGGCCTCCCAATGAGCAGTTCTTC.

This clonotype was seen a handful of times. V is TRBV6-6 and J is TRBJ1-1; D remains ambiguous. V dropped 0 bases and J dropped 3 bases, with 2 bases sitting between them. Germline V gene sequence: CDR1 MNHNY, CDR2 SVGAGI (reference sequence). The CDR3 loop spans 12 amino acids. The CDR3 nucleotides read TGTGCCAGCAGTTACTCTGACACTGAAGCTTTCTTT. Translation: CASSYSDTEAFF.

This clonotype has at least ten counts. The DNA of the CDR3 is TGTGCCAGCAGCGTTACACCCAGTCGGACAGGGTCCCCTGAAGCTTTCTTT. It yields the protein CASSVTPSRTGSPEAFF. This rearrangement joins TRBV9 to TRBJ1-1; 8 bases are a match to TRBD1. This CDR3 has 17 amino acids. Trimming took 2 bases from V and 6 from J; bases not matched to a gene: 15. The germline V gene encodes CDR1 SGDLS and CDR2 YYNGEE.

This clonotype occurred a few times. This chain links TRBV28 with TRBJ1-4; D not certain. Trimming pared 2 bases from V and 8 bases from J, leaving 15 bases between. The CDR3 is 15 amino acids. Germline CDR1 and CDR2: MDHEN and SYDVKM. CDR3 sequence: CASSLNGRAREKLFF. The CDR3 bases are TGTGCCAGCAGTTTAAACGGCCGCGCTCGGGAAAAACTGTTTTTT.

Only one count was recorded for this clonotype. The CDR3 sequence: CASSLLSATPTHYNEQFF. The CDR3 bases are TGTGCCAGCAGTTTACTCTCGGCTACTCCAACTCATTACAATGAGCAGTTCTTC. V gene TRBV27 combines with J gene TRBJ2-1; D is undetermined. The CDR3 covers 18 residues. Trimming cost V 2 bases and J 4 bases, with 21 bases left between them. Germline V gene sequence: CDR1 MNHEY, CDR2 SMNVEV (reference sequence).

The chain recombines TRBV4-2 with TRBJ2-7; 8 positions match TRBD2. Germline values: CDR1 LGHNA, CDR2 YNFKEQ. The CDR3 is 17 residues long. V trimming: 1 base; J trimming: 0 bases; junction bases outside the gene matches: 8. For the CDR3, the DNA is TGTGCCAGCAGCCAAGTGTCTACTAGCGGATACTCCTACGAGCAGTACTTC. Its translation is CASSQVSTSGYSYEQYF.

The V call is TRBV20-1, the J call TRBJ2-3, with D uncertain. This CDR3 spans 14 amino acids. V lost 5 bases and J 2 bases, leaving 14 bases between the germline ends. Looked up from germline, CDR1 is DFQATT and CDR2 is SNEGSKA (reference sequence). CDR3 region: CSAPKAPVTDTQYF. DNA of the CDR3: TGCAGTGCTCCTAAGGCTCCTGTCACAGATACGCAGTATTTT.

This clonotype has ten or more counts. This chain uses TRBV12-3 or TRBV12-4 with TRBJ2-2, with a possible D match to TRBD1 (6 bases). V was trimmed by 6 bases and J by 3 bases, leaving 11 bases between them. The CDR3 consists of 14 residues. CDR3 sequence: CASSLGGYTGELFF. The CDR3 DNA reads TGTGCCAGCAGCCTTGGGGGCTACACCGGGGAGCTGTTTTTT.

This clonotype was seen a few times. This chain joins TRBV11-2 and TRBJ2-1; tentative D call: TRBD2 (7 bases). The CDR3 totals 17 residues. Germline-derived CDR1 and CDR2 are SGHAT and FQNNGV. The V end was cut by 5 bases, the J end by 10 bases, with 27 bases between. The chain's CDR3 is CASSDWAGAEGGVEQFF. As DNA, the CDR3 is TGTGCCAGCAGCGACTGGGCGGGCGCGGAAGGGGGGGTGGAGCAGTTCTTC.

The rearrangement uses TRBV4-3 and TRBJ2-3, with D maybe TRBD2 (6 bases). This CDR3 is built from 14 residues. Trimming stripped 4 bases from V and 2 bases from J, with 10 bases between. The germline gives CDR1 LGHNA, CDR2 YSLEER. CDR3 sequence reads: CASSPGLFTDTQYF. CDR3 bases: TGCGCCAGCAGCCCGGGACTGTTCACAGATACGCAGTATTTT.

The chain couples TRBV6-5 to TRBJ2-7; D is unclear. Germline V gene lookup returns CDR1 MNHEY and CDR2 SVGAGI. The CDR3 has 12 residues. Trimming shortened V by 7 bases and J by 2 bases, and 9 bases separated the two germline ends. DNA of the CDR3: TGTGCCAGCAAGGCTCCCCCCTACGAGCAGTACTTC. Protein sequence: CASKAPPYEQYF.

Ten or more counts support this clonotype. This sequence joins TRBV20-1 and TRBJ2-1; 8 bases fit TRBD2. The CDR3 runs to 12 residues. Germline CDR1 and CDR2: DFQATT and SNEGSKA (reference sequence). The V and J ends lost 7 bases and 9 bases, in that order; junction bases with no gene match: 8. CDR3 residues: CSVAGGIGEQFF. The CDR3 DNA reads TGCAGTGTTGCGGGGGGTATTGGTGAGCAGTTCTTC.

V gene TRBV29-1 combines with J gene TRBJ2-3; the match to TRBD2 covers 10 bases. This CDR3 is built from 14 residues. Trimming took 6 bases from V and 2 from J; bases not matched to a gene: 5. Germline CDR1 and CDR2: SQVTM and ANQGSEA. The CDR3 sequence: CSVELAGSTDTQYF. The CDR3 DNA follows: TGCAGCGTCGAACTAGCGGGGTCCACAGATACGCAGTATTTT.

V usage is TRBV20-1 and J usage is TRBJ2-7; 11 nucleotides agree with TRBD2. V gave up 4 bases and J gave up 4 bases; unmatched junction bases: 6. The CDR3 consists of 14 residues. CDR1 and CDR2 (germline): DFQATT, SNEGSKA (reference sequence). The CDR3 sequence: CSAKKLAGVYEQYF. CDR3 bases: TGCAGTGCTAAGAAACTAGCGGGAGTTTACGAGCAGTACTTC.

The chain has TRBV12-3 or TRBV12-4 and TRBJ2-1; TRBD2 might be the D (5 bases). V shed 6 bases and J shed 4 bases, with 16 bases lying between them. This CDR3 region has 15 residues. The DNA for the CDR3 is TGTGCCAGCAGCCACGACACCACTAGATACAATGAGCAGTTCTTC. Protein: CASSHDTTRYNEQFF.

This clonotype was seen a handful of times. This chain links TRBV6-5 with TRBJ2-5, with 7 bases aligning to TRBD2. From germline, CDR1 is MNHEY and CDR2 SVGAGI. J gave up 4 bases and V 0 bases, and 5 bases lay outside the gene matches. The CDR3 runs 15 residues. This chain's CDR3 is CASSYSASGRETQYF. The DNA of the CDR3 is TGTGCCAGCAGTTACTCGGCTAGCGGAAGAGAGACCCAGTACTTC.

This sequence joins TRBV20-1 and TRBJ2-3; D is uncertain. The CDR3 covers 12 residues. Germline assignment: CDR1 DFQATT and CDR2 SNEGSKA (reference sequence). Trimming took 0 bases from V and 6 from J, leaving 7 bases between them. CDR3 nucleotide sequence: TGCAGTGCTAGAGACTTCTCGGATACGCAGTATTTT. This translates into CSARDFSDTQYF.

The chain combines TRBV5-1 with TRBJ1-2; D is possibly TRBD1 (5 bases). CDR1 SGHRS and CDR2 YFSETQ come from the germline V gene. The CDR3 sequence is 14 residues long. Trimming removed 3 bases at V and 5 bases at J, with 14 bases between. In DNA, the CDR3 is TGCGCCAGCAGCTCAGGGCGGACGTCTTATGGCTACACCTTC. Its translation is CASSSGRTSYGYTF.

This clonotype was seen at least ten times. This chain joins TRBV9 and TRBJ2-1; D is uncertain. With 4 bases removed from V and 7 bases from J, the gap between germline ends came to 9 bases. The CDR3 is 12 amino acids. CDR1 SGDLS and CDR2 YYNGEE come from the germline V gene. In nucleotides, the CDR3 is TGTGCCAGCAGCCCAACGAGGAATGAGCAGTTCTTC. As protein: CASSPTRNEQFF.

The chain uses TRBV6-1 and TRBJ2-2; 12 bases fit TRBD2. Germline-derived CDR1 and CDR2 are MNHNS and SASEGT. V shed 6 bases and J 6 bases; nucleotides not matched to a gene: 5. This CDR3 has 15 amino acids. In nucleotides, the CDR3 is TGTGCCAGCAGGGCTAGCGGGGGGGTCTCCGGGGAGCTGTTTTTT. This codes for CASRASGGVSGELFF.

In this sample, this clonotype turned up many times. The chain couples TRBV7-8 to TRBJ1-2, with 10 bases lining up with TRBD1. Germline V gene data show CDR1 as SGHVS and CDR2 as FQNEAQ. This CDR3 is built from 14 residues. Trimming removed 4 bases from V and 12 bases from J; junction bases left unmatched: 11. The CDR3 DNA reads as TGTGCCAGCAGCTCGTGGACAGGGGGTAATGGTGACACCTTC. It is translated as CASSSWTGGNGDTF.

This clonotype turned up a few times. The chain recombines TRBV10-3 with TRBJ2-2; 8 positions agree with TRBD1. This CDR3 has 15 amino acids. Losses at the gene ends were 2 bases for V and 4 bases for J; bases not matched to a gene: 3. Germline values: CDR1 ENHRY, CDR2 SYGVKD. CDR3 sequence: CAISERTGSTGELFF. CDR3 DNA sequence: TGTGCCATCAGTGAGAGGACAGGGTCCACCGGGGAGCTGTTTTTT.

This clonotype was seen repeatedly, ten times or more. The J gene is TRBJ2-7, the V gene TRBV4-2, with D tentatively TRBD1 (6 bases). CDR3 length: 13 amino acids. The V gene lost 2 bases and the J gene lost 5 bases, with 10 bases spanning the gap. Germline CDR1 and CDR2: LGHNA and YNFKEQ. Here the CDR3 reads CASSQRTADEQYF. CDR3 DNA sequence: TGTGCCAGCAGCCAACGGACAGCCGACGAGCAGTACTTC.

The gene calls are TRBV9 and TRBJ2-5, with D hard to call. Germline loops: CDR1 SGDLS, CDR2 YYNGEE. The CDR3 is 14 residues long. V lost 4 bases, J lost 5 bases, and 15 bases lay in between. In DNA, the CDR3 is TGTGCCAGCAGCCCGAACCCGGGTCAGGAGACCCAGTACTTC. Its translation is CASSPNPGQETQYF.

Ten or more counts support this clonotype. The V and J genes are TRBV27 and TRBJ1-5; D call uncertain. Germline values: CDR1 MNHEY, CDR2 SMNVEV (reference sequence). V dropped 0 bases and J dropped 0 bases, with 3 bases sitting between them. This CDR3 has 14 amino acids. The CDR3 bases are TGTGCCAGCAGTTTATCGGCTAGCAATCAGCCCCAGCATTTT. Translation: CASSLSASNQPQHF.

This clonotype was seen more than once but under ten times. CDR3 sequence reads: CASSPWTGGGNQPQHF. The CDR3, as DNA: TGTGCCAGCAGCCCGTGGACAGGGGGCGGCAATCAGCCCCAGCATTTT. The rearrangement links TRBV7-9 to TRBJ1-5, with TRBD1 identical over 11 bases. The CDR3 is made up of 16 amino acids. Trimming removed 5 bases from V and 2 bases from J; junction bases left unmatched: 5. Germline assignment: CDR1 SEHNR and CDR2 FQNEAQ (reference sequence).

The gene calls are TRBV12-3 or TRBV12-4 and TRBJ1-5, with D tentatively TRBD1 (5 bases). There are 14 residues in the CDR3. The V and J ends lost 1 base and 7 bases respectively, with 11 bases between them. The CDR3 nucleotides read TGTGCCAGCAGTTTAGGTAGGGGAGACCAGCCCCAGCATTTT. Translating gives CASSLGRGDQPQHF.

V gene TRBV6-2 or TRBV6-3 combines with J gene TRBJ2-5; TRBD2 agrees at 7 bases. CDR3 size: 13 residues. Per germline, CDR1 MNHEY and CDR2 SVGEGT. Trimming took 8 bases from V and 4 from J; bases not matched to a gene: 7. CDR3 amino acids: CASSSPGGETQYF. The CDR3 DNA follows: TGTGCCAGCTCGAGTCCGGGGGGAGAGACCCAGTACTTC.

This chain joins TRBV20-1 and TRBJ1-5, with D perhaps matching TRBD1 (5 bases). Trimming stripped 5 bases from V and 4 bases from J, with 12 bases between. This CDR3 has 13 residues. Germline V gene data show CDR1 as DFQATT and CDR2 as SNEGSKA (reference sequence). The CDR3: CSAQVEGNQPQHF. CDR3 coding DNA: TGCAGTGCTCAGGTGGAGGGGAATCAGCCCCAGCATTTT.

This clonotype is a singleton in its sample. This rearrangement joins TRBV24-1 to TRBJ2-3; a weak D match, TRBD2 (5 bases). Germline V gene lookup returns CDR1 KGHDR and CDR2 SFDVKD. This CDR3 has 13 amino acids. V dropped 1 base and J dropped 7 bases, with 8 bases sitting between them. CDR3 DNA sequence: TGTGCCACCAGTGATTTACCGGGGAATACGCAGTATTTT. It specifies CATSDLPGNTQYF.

The chain combines TRBV7-9 with TRBJ2-7; unclear D gene. This CDR3 contains 13 residues. The germline V and J ends were trimmed by 4 bases and 5 bases, with 12 bases remaining between them. The germline gives CDR1 SEHNR, CDR2 FQNEAQ (reference sequence). The chain's CDR3 is CASSSRASNEQYF. The CDR3 region has the DNA TGTGCCAGCAGCTCCCGGGCTAGTAACGAGCAGTACTTC.